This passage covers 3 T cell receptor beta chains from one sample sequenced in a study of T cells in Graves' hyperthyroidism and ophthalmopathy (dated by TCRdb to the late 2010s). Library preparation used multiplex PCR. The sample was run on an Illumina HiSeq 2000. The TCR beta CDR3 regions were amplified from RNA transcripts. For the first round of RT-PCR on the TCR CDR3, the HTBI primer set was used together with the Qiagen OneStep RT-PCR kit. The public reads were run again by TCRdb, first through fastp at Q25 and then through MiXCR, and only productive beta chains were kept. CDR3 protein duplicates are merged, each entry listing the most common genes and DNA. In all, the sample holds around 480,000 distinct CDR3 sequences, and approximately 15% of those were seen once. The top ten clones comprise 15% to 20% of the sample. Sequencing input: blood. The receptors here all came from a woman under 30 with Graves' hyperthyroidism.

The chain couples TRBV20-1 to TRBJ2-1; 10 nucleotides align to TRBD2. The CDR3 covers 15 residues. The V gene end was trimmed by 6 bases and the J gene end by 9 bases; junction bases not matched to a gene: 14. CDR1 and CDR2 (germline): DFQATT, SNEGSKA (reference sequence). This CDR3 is CSAPSLAGDSGEQFF. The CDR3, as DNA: TGCAGTGCCCCGTCCCTAGCGGGAGACTCAGGTGAGCAGTTCTTC.

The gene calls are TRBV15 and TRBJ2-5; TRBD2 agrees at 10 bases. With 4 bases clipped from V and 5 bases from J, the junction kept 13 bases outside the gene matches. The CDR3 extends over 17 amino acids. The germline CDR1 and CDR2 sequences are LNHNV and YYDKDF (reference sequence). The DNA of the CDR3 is TGTGCCACCAGCACAAGGGGAACTAGCGGGATTTTTGAGACCCAGTACTTC. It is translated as CATSTRGTSGIFETQYF.

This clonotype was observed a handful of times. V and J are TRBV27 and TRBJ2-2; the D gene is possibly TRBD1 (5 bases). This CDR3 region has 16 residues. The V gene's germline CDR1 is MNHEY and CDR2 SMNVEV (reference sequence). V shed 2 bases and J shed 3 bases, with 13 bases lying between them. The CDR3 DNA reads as TGTGCCAGCAGTTTAAATAAGGGGTCGCACACCGGGGAGCTGTTTTTT. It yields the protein CASSLNKGSHTGELFF.